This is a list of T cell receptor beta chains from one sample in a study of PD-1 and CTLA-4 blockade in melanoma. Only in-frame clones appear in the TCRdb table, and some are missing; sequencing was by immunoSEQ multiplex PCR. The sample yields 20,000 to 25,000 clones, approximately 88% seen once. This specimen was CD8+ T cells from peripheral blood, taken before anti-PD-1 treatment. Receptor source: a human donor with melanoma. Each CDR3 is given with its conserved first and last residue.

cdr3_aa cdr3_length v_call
CASSFAQYPQETQYF 15 TRBV3-1/TRBV3-2
CASLQGDQQYF 11 TRBV27
CASRDREAFF 10 TRBV2
CASSDQGNYGYTF 13 TRBV2
CASSSRADYEQYF 13 TRBV5-1
CASSFPRQTGDLAGELFF 18 TRBV7-9
CASSPGILYEQYF 13 TRBV27
CASRRPGLADTQYF 14 TRBV28
CASSSGSPGTGELFF 15 TRBV7-9
CASSNYEGAGDEQYF 15 TRBV6-5
CASSFQAGATYEQYF 15 TRBV28
CASSLTSGGSYEQYF 15 TRBV27
CSARKETQYF 10 TRBV20-1
CASSITLGDLGYTF 14 TRBV19
CASSQDYRADNEKLFF 16 TRBV4-3
CASSLTTYEQYF 12 TRBV7-9
CASSLVEGSHEQYF 14 TRBV5-1
CAWSVAPALNTEAFF 15 TRBV30
CASSIAGTGHNQPQHF 16 TRBV19
CASSQDFGSNQPQHF 15 TRBV4-3